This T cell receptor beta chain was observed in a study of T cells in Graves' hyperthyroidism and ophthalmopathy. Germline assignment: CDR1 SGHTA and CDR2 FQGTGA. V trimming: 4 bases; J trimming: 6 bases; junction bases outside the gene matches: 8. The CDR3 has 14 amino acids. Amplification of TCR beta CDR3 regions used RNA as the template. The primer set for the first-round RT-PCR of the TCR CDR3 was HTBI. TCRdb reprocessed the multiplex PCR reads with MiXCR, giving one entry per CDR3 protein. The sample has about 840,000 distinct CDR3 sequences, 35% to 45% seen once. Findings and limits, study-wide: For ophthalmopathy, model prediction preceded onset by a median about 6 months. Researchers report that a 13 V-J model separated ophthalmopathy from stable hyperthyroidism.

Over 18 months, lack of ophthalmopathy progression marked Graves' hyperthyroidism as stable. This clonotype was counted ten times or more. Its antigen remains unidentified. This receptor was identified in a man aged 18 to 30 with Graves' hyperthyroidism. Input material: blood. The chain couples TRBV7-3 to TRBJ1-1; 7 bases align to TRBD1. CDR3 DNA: TGTGCCAGCAGCTCGCCGCCCCAGGGGGCTGAAGCTTTCTTT. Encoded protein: CASSSPPQGAEAFF.